This record concerns one T cell receptor (beta chain) sequence. Which antigen it targets is not known. No base qualities exist here, and no much larger clone lies one base off it. This sample was taken from a study of shared clonotypes between healthy human individuals (dated by TCRdb to the early 2020s). In terms of the full investigation: Three men and two women, aged 18 to 49 years, made up the cohort. Between about 0.94 and 8.9 billion PBMCs per donor were obtained by leukapheresis. For each donor, CD4 naive and CD4 memory were each given three plates, CD8 naive was given two plates, and CD8 memory was given one plate. To estimate repertoire size and how much clonotypes are shared between individuals, the study performed deep sequencing of blood TCR repertoires from roughly five healthy adults. Different laboratories and diverse techniques were used to prepare libraries and sequence TCR repertoires, to increase sequencing depth and limit assay-specific biases.

Per the germline V gene, ENHRY is the CDR1 and SYGVKD is the CDR2. V is cut by 6 bases and J by 0 bases, and the space between the germline ends is 10 bases. The CDR3 measures 14 amino acids from cysteine to phenylalanine. Of the read, only the CDR3 DNA is kept; its 42 bases are in frame from base 1. Beyond this particular receptor, the publication reports: Because the study included only a small number of donors, the genetic and exposure-history diversity represented was limited. Compared with non-shared clonotypes, the clonotypes found in all four sorted-subset donors had higher generation probabilities. Across a few donors, roughly 5.1% of naive CD4, around 3.5% of naive CD8, around 2.5% of memory CD4, and over 0.35% of memory CD8 clonotypes were shared. Only blood was sampled, and tissue TCR repertoires likely differ from those in blood. Pairwise subsampling indicated that sequencing depth was expected to affect the degree of clonotype sharing among donors. Even with the large sequencing depth, rarefaction of the sorted-subset datasets indicated that sequencing was incomplete. Naive subsets generally had larger estimated clonotype richness than memory subsets did.

Using the deep immunoSEQ assay, TCR CDR3 regions were amplified from genomic DNA by multiplex PCR. Extracted genomic DNA from each cell subset was distributed evenly across all wells of several immunoSEQ 96-well plates, and each plate was treated as a replicate. Each replicate PCR for sorted subsets received about 180 ng genomic DNA, equal to tens of thousands of T cell genomes. Purified libraries were measured with a Qubit 3.0 fluorometer, size-checked on a Bioanalyzer 2100, and measured again with the KAPA Library Quantification kit. Each immunoSEQ 96-well plate was sequenced on its own single-read 150-cycle Illumina NextSeq 550 flow cell. Concerning the study's data processing: The immunoSEQ output contained only junctional sequences without quality scores, so filtering could not match that applied to full-length reads. To assign V/J genes and CDR3, sequences were annotated against IMGT germline references using PyIR, a Python wrapper for IgBLAST v1.9. Reads were filtered out if the reads had weak V/J assignments (E-value above 1e-6), no CDR3, stop codons, out-of-frame junctions, or ambiguous translated residues. A V3J clonotype was defined by an identical inferred V gene, J gene, and CDR3 amino acid sequence. The percentage overlap between two repertoires was calculated by dividing the number of shared unique clonotypes by the size of the smaller repertoire. RTK rarefaction, the Chao1 estimator, and Recon v2.1 estimates of unobserved clonotypes were used to assess repertoire richness. For all TCRbeta clonotypes obtained by the gDNA method from four donors, generation probabilities were computed with OLGA. This is the immuneACCESS table as TCRdb keeps it, with only in-frame sequences that have V and J called. A part of the clones is gone; compared with another copy, unresolved V genes explain less than half, and the rest is unexplained. That table is the source of V, J and clone size, and D and trimming were worked out from the DNA. The sample table shows some 300,000 clones, and 73% are seen once. About 10% of the sample comes from the top ten.

Healthy HIV-negative adults with no recently reported acute infections or vaccinations were included as donors. All donors were Caucasian adults living in Nashville, Tennessee, USA. Magnetic negative selection was used to enrich CD4+ T cells, after which naive cells were positively selected on CD45RA and the negative fraction became the memory subset. Blood was obtained by leukapheresis, after which PBMCs were separated by Ficoll-Histopaque density gradient centrifugation and cryopreserved in liquid nitrogen vapor phase. Analytical flow cytometry was used to check the purity and quantity of each magnetically sorted T cell population. Genomic DNA was isolated from each sorted fraction and quantified by UV absorbance on a Nanodrop 2000c.

Sequenced input: memory CD4+ T cells sorted from blood. This specimen's cell subset or site label, interpreted: CD45RA-negative fraction. Recombination connected TRBV10-3 to TRBJ2-3; no D segment can be confidently identified. This TCR was recovered from a man aged 30 to 45 in good health. The CDR3 protein is CAIRDSKSTDTQYF. The nucleotide sequence reads as follows: TGTGCCATCAGGGATAGCAAGAGCACAGATACGCAGTATTTT.